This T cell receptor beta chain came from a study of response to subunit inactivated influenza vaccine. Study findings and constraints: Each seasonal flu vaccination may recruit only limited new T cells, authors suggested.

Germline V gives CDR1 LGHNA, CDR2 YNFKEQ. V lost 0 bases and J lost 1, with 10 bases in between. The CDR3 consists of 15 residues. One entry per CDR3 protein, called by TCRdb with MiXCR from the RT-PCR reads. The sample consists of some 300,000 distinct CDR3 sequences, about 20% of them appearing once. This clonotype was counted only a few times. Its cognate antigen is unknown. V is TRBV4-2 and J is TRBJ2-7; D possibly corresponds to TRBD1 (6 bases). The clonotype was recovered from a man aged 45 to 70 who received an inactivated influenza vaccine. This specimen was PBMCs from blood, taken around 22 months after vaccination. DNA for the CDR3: TGTGCCAGCAGCCAAGATGGTACAGGGTCCTACGAGCAGTACTTC. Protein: CASSQDGTGSYEQYF.